This T cell receptor (beta chain) comes out of a study of T cells after somatic rescue of genetic block. A few counts support this clone. The table came from immunoSEQ multiplex PCR; TCRdb's copy has only in-frame clones and leaves some out. The sample lists around 52,000 clones, around 96% occurring once. Trimming removed 1 base from V and 0 bases from J, with 9 bases in between. Per the germline V gene, CDR1 is LNHDA and CDR2 is SQIVND (reference sequence). There are 15 residues in the CDR3. The clonotype originates from a child in the first two years of life. The chain recombines TRBV19 with TRBJ1-1; D uncertain. Sequenced sample: peripheral blood mononuclear cells (PBMCs). CDR3 in amino acids: CASSIAGDLNTEAFF. CDR3 DNA sequence: TGTGCCAGTAGTATAGCAGGAGACCTGAACACTGAAGCTTTCTTT.